Presented here are 11 T cell receptor beta chains from one specimen sequenced in a study of blood T cell repertoires in COVID-19. Profiling relied on immunoSEQ multiplex PCR, and the TCRdb table lists in-frame clones only, not all of them. The sample shows over 200,000 clones, less than 85% of them seen only once. The specimen was PBMCs or T cells enriched from blood (not recorded which). The receptors were gathered from a man in his fifties or sixties who had recovered from COVID-19.

The chain has TRBV5-6 and TRBJ2-3; D is perhaps TRBD2 (6 bases). Trimming stripped 5 bases from V and 5 bases from J, with 18 bases between. Germline V CDR1 and CDR2: SGHDT, YYEEEE. The CDR3 sequence is 15 residues long. The CDR3, as DNA: TGTGCCAGCAGACTTGTAATGGGACTTATAGATACGCAGTATTTT. This codes for CASRLVMGLIDTQYF.

The V call is TRBV4-3, the J call TRBJ1-2; the D gene is possibly TRBD1 (5 bases). V was clipped by 2 bases and J by 3 bases, with 10 bases between them. This CDR3 is 14 amino acids long. CDR1 LGHNA and CDR2 YSLEER come from the germline V gene. The DNA of the CDR3 is TGCGCCAGCAGCCAACCGGGGGGGGACTATGGCTACACCTTC. Its translation is CASSQPGGDYGYTF.

The chain recombines TRBV19 with TRBJ2-1; possible D gene TRBD2, 5 bases. Germline loops: CDR1 LNHDA, CDR2 SQIVND (reference sequence). V lost 3 bases, J lost 5 bases, and 11 bases lay in between. The CDR3 extends over 14 amino acids. In DNA form, the CDR3 reads TGTGCCAGTAGTATTGCCATGAGGGACAATGAGCAGTTCTTC. Residues: CASSIAMRDNEQFF. Complete variable domain (other parts from reference TRBV19 and TRBJ2-1): DGGITQSPKYLFRKEGQNVTLSCEQNLNHDAMYWYRQDPGQGLRLIYYSQIVNDFQKGDIAEGYSVSREKKESFPLTVTSAQKNPTAFYLCASSIAMRDNEQFFGPGTRLTVL.

The V and J genes are TRBV7-8 and TRBJ2-1, with 7 bases that match TRBD2. This CDR3 is 16 amino acids long. CDR1 is SGHVS and CDR2 is FQNEAQ in the germline V gene. Losses at the gene ends were 6 bases for V and 1 base for J; bases not matched to a gene: 9. DNA of the CDR3: TGTGCCAGCAGGGGAGGGGTATCCCCTTCCTACAATGAGCAGTTCTTC. This encodes CASRGGVSPSYNEQFF.

The chain links TRBV5-1 to TRBJ2-1, with D possibly TRBD1 on 6 matching bases. Trimming left V 5 bases short and J 7 bases short, with 16 bases between. From germline, CDR1 is SGHRS and CDR2 YFSETQ. The CDR3 spans 14 residues. The CDR3 loop is CASRDQRGGNEQFF. Written as DNA, the CDR3 is TGCGCCAGCAGGGACCAGAGAGGGGGTAATGAGCAGTTCTTC.

The V call is TRBV24-1, the J call TRBJ2-1, with TRBD2 identical over 8 bases. The ends lost 6 bases at V and 7 bases at J; junction bases unmatched: 10. Germline values: CDR1 KGHDR, CDR2 SFDVKD. There are 15 residues in the CDR3. CDR3 coding DNA: TGTGCCACCAGTCCTTCTAGCGGGCCGGGTAATGAGCAGTTCTTC. It is translated as CATSPSSGPGNEQFF.

The chain couples TRBV9 to TRBJ1-3, with 7 bases identical to TRBD1. V lost 0 bases to trimming and J lost 0 bases; unmatched junction nucleotides: 3. CDR1 is SGDLS, CDR2 YYNGEE, per germline. CDR3 size: 16 residues. Written as DNA, the CDR3 is TGTGCCAGCAGCGTAGGGGACAGCTTCTCTGGAAACACCATATATTTT. It specifies CASSVGDSFSGNTIYF.

This chain joins TRBV21-1 and TRBJ2-7; the D call in the table, TRBD2, was not verified against the DNA. TRBV21-1 is an annotated pseudogene. This CDR3 has 13 amino acids. The CDR3 sequence is CASSIKSSYEQYF. The CDR3, as DNA: TGTGCCAGCAGCATTAAGAGCTCCTACGAGCAGTACTTC.

The gene calls are TRBV15 and TRBJ1-4, with D unresolved. The germline CDR1 and CDR2 sequences are LNHNV and YYDKDF (reference sequence). This CDR3 is built from 13 residues. V was trimmed by 7 bases and J by 3 bases, leaving 9 bases between them. CDR3: CATTAGSNEKLFF. Here the CDR3 DNA reads TGTGCCACCACCGCGGGATCTAATGAAAAACTGTTTTTT.

This chain uses TRBV5-1 with TRBJ2-2; a possible D gene is TRBD1 (6 bases). Trimming cost V 1 base and J 2 bases, with 12 bases left between them. Germline V gene data show CDR1 as SGHRS and CDR2 as YFSETQ. The CDR3 loop spans 16 amino acids. CDR3 in amino acids: CASSLTGTSNTGELFF. The CDR3 nucleotides are TGCGCCAGCAGCTTGACCGGGACATCTAACACCGGGGAGCTGTTTTTT.

This chain connects TRBV24-1 to TRBJ1-5, with D perhaps matching TRBD1 (5 bases). V lost 3 bases, J lost 6 bases, and 11 bases lay in between. The CDR3 spans 14 residues. Germline CDR1 reads KGHDR; CDR2 reads SFDVKD. The CDR3 reads CATSDIRVGQPQHF. The CDR3 region has the DNA TGTGCCACCAGTGATATCAGGGTGGGTCAGCCCCAGCATTTT.